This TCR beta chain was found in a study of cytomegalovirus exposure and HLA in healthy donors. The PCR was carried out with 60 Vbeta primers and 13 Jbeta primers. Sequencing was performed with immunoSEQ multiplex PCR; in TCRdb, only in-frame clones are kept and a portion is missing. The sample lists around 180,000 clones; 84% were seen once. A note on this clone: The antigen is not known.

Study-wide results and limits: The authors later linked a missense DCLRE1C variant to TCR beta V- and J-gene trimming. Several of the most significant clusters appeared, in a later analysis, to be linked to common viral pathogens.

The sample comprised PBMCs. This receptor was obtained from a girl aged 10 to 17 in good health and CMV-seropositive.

CDR3 DNA: TGTGCCTGGAGTGTACTAGTGGCTGGGGGCACCACTGAAGCTTTCTTT. Translated: CAWSVLVAGGTTEAFF. This chain uses TRBV30 with TRBJ1-1; D may be TRBD1 (6 bases). Trimming cost V 0 bases and J 4 bases, with 18 bases left between them. This CDR3 has 16 amino acids. From germline, CDR1 is GTSNPN and CDR2 SVGIG (reference sequence).